Each of the 29 T cell receptor beta chains below was sequenced from the same sample in a study of blood T cell repertoires in COVID-19. Libraries were prepared by immunoSEQ multiplex PCR; TCRdb keeps only in-frame clonotypes and omits some of them. The sample consists of some 140,000 clones, 79% of them appearing once. Input material: peripheral blood. These receptors originate from a man in his 60s with acute or convalescent COVID-19.

The chain has TRBV28 and TRBJ2-5, with D maybe TRBD2 (5 bases). Deletions cut 6 bases from V and 4 bases from J, with 15 bases between. This CDR3 spans 14 amino acids. The germline gives CDR1 MDHEN, CDR2 SYDVKM. The CDR3 DNA follows: TGTGCCAGCAGCGAACTAGAGGTAGGAGAGACCCAGTACTTC. Protein: CASSELEVGETQYF.

This chain joins TRBV5-4 and TRBJ1-2, with D unresolved. The V end was cut by 0 bases, the J end by 2 bases, with 5 bases between. CDR1 is SGHNT, CDR2 YYREEE, per germline (reference sequence). This CDR3 region has 13 residues. CDR3 nucleotides: TGTGCCAGCAGCTTGGACAGCAACTATGGCTACACCTTC. This gives the protein CASSLDSNYGYTF. Variable domain in full (rest from reference TRBV5-4 and TRBJ1-2): ETGVTQSPTHLIKTRGQQVTLRCSSQSGHNTVSWYQQALGQGPQFIFQYYREEENGRGNFPPRFSGLQFPNYSSELNVNALELDDSALYLCASSLDSNYGYTFGSGTRLTVV.

This chain links TRBV7-9 with TRBJ1-1; 11 positions match TRBD1. The J segment lost 3 bases and the V segment lost 6 bases, leaving 3 bases of the junction unmatched. The CDR3 is 14 amino acids. CDR1 SEHNR and CDR2 FQNEAQ come from the germline V gene (reference sequence). CDR3 in amino acids: CASRPGQGDTEAFF. CDR3 in DNA: TGTGCCAGCAGACCGGGACAGGGGGACACTGAAGCTTTCTTT.

CDR3 amino acids: CASSPLILNRVLKLFF. As DNA, the CDR3 is TGTGCCAGCAGCCCACTCATACTTAACAGGGTTCTAAAACTGTTTTTT. The chain couples TRBV3-1 (or the pseudogene TRBV3-2) to TRBJ1-4; the D gene is possibly TRBD1 (6 bases). CDR1 LGHDT and CDR2 YNNKEL come from the germline V gene (reference sequence). The V end was cut by 4 bases, the J end by 10 bases, with 22 bases between. The length of the CDR3 is 16 residues.

V usage is TRBV19 and J usage is TRBJ1-1; no clear D gene. The CDR3 runs 12 residues. Germline V gives CDR1 LNHDA, CDR2 SQIVND (reference sequence). Trimming pared 4 bases from V and 6 bases from J, leaving 9 bases between. CDR3 in amino acids: CASSTRVAEAFF. The CDR3 DNA reads as TGTGCCAGTAGTACGCGAGTCGCTGAAGCTTTCTTT. Filled out from reference TRBV19 and TRBJ1-1, the complete variable domain reads DGGITQSPKYLFRKEGQNVTLSCEQNLNHDAMYWYRQDPGQGLRLIYYSQIVNDFQKGDIAEGYSVSREKKESFPLTVTSAQKNPTAFYLCASSTRVAEAFFGQGTRLTVV.

V usage is TRBV19 and J usage is TRBJ1-6; no firm D call. Trimming took off 4 bases at V and 7 bases at J, with 14 bases between the two ends. The CDR3 is made up of 15 amino acids. CDR1 is LNHDA, CDR2 SQIVND, per germline (reference sequence). The CDR3 bases are TGTGCCAGTAGTACCATCCTAGGATCAAATTCACCCCTCCACTTT. Protein product: CASSTILGSNSPLHF.

This CDR3 reads CASSLGGTGGTDTQYF. DNA of the CDR3: TGTGCCAGCAGCCTGGGCGGGACAGGTGGCACAGATACGCAGTATTTT. V is TRBV4-2 and J is TRBJ2-3; TRBD1 aligns across 8 bases. Germline V gene data show CDR1 as LGHNA and CDR2 as YNFKEQ. Germline trimming cut 4 bases from V and 1 base from J; bases unmatched to any gene: 7. The CDR3 runs 16 residues.

The chain carries TRBV7-8 and TRBJ2-1; D is uncertain. V lost 5 bases and J 10 bases, leaving 12 bases between the germline ends. CDR3 length: 12 residues. The germline V gene encodes CDR1 SGHVS and CDR2 FQNEAQ. CDR3 nucleotides: TGTGCCAGCAGCCCCCACTCCAACGAGCAGTTCTTC. Protein sequence: CASSPHSNEQFF.

This chain links TRBV5-1 with TRBJ1-6, with 8 bases lining up with TRBD1. The CDR3 totals 16 residues. Trimming cost V 2 bases and J 7 bases; bases outside gene matches: 8. CDR1 is SGHRS and CDR2 is YFSETQ in the germline V gene. This CDR3 is CASSFHDRGNNSPLHF. CDR3 coding DNA: TGCGCCAGCAGCTTCCATGACAGGGGTAACAATTCACCCCTCCACTTT.

The chain employs TRBV15 and TRBJ1-4, with unresolved D. Trimming took 1 base from V and 4 from J, leaving 16 bases between them. This CDR3 has 17 amino acids. Germline V lookup: CDR1 LNHNV, CDR2 YYDKDF (reference sequence). The CDR3 region is CATSRGVRSGLNEKLFF. CDR3 DNA: TGTGCCACCAGCAGAGGAGTGAGATCTGGGCTTAATGAAAAACTGTTTTTT.

The chain uses TRBV5-6 and TRBJ2-4; weak D call: TRBD2 (5 bases). The V gene lost 0 bases and the J gene lost 6 bases, with 10 bases spanning the gap. The CDR3 has 14 residues. Germline loops: CDR1 SGHDT, CDR2 YYEEEE. The CDR3 DNA follows: TGTGCCAGCAGCTTGGTCGGGATAGGAAACATTCAGTACTTC. Its translation is CASSLVGIGNIQYF.

This clone was counted between two and nine times. The chain combines TRBV7-9 with TRBJ1-6, with D maybe TRBD1 (6 bases). V was shortened by 5 bases and J by 2 bases, with 10 bases between the two germline ends. Per the germline V gene, CDR1 is SEHNR and CDR2 is FQNEAQ (reference sequence). CDR3 length equals 15 residues. The CDR3 DNA follows: TGTGCCAGCAGCACCACAGGGACCTATAATTCACCCCTCCACTTT. As protein: CASSTTGTYNSPLHF.

This clone was detected once. This sequence joins TRBV6-2 or TRBV6-3 and TRBJ2-5; D might be TRBD1 (6 bases). V lost 5 bases, J lost 10 bases, and 17 bases lay in between. The CDR3 length is 13 residues. CDR1 MNHEY and CDR2 SVGEGT come from the germline V gene. The CDR3 DNA follows: TGTGCCAGCAGTCCAGGGGTACGCGAGGTCCAGTACTTC. This translates into CASSPGVREVQYF.

The chain is built from TRBV9 and TRBJ2-1; 10 bases agree with TRBD2. With V trimmed by 2 bases and J by 2 bases, 7 bases remained unmatched. Germline CDR1 is SGDLS and CDR2 is YYNGEE. CDR3 size: 17 residues. The CDR3 bases are TGTGCCAGCAGCGTCAGCGGGAGGGCCGGGACCTACAATGAGCAGTTCTTC. Translating gives CASSVSGRAGTYNEQFF.

This clone was found a few times. The chain recombines TRBV7-9 with TRBJ1-1; 7 bases line up with TRBD1. The CDR3 consists of 14 residues. Germline CDR1 reads SEHNR; CDR2 reads FQNEAQ (reference sequence). V trimming: 5 bases; J trimming: 6 bases; junction bases outside the gene matches: 9. CDR3 in amino acids: CASSPTGSGPEAFF. The CDR3 coding sequence is TGTGCCAGCAGCCCGACAGGGAGCGGCCCTGAAGCTTTCTTT.

The J gene is TRBJ1-5, the V gene TRBV28; maybe TRBD1 (5 bases). Germline V CDR1 and CDR2: MDHEN, SYDVKM. Trimming removed 0 bases at V and 9 bases at J, with 18 bases between. The CDR3 runs to 16 residues. The CDR3 protein is CASSLWGGDEVRPQHF. The CDR3, as DNA: TGTGCCAGCAGTTTATGGGGAGGGGACGAGGTGCGGCCCCAGCATTTT.

The chain has TRBV5-1 and TRBJ2-1; D perhaps matches TRBD1 (6 bases). V was shortened by 4 bases and J by 3 bases, with 17 bases between the two germline ends. There are 16 residues in the CDR3. Germline V gene lookup returns CDR1 SGHRS and CDR2 YFSETQ. CDR3 residues: CASSQLGDTGYNEQFF. CDR3 DNA: TGCGCCAGCAGCCAATTAGGGGACACGGGCTACAATGAGCAGTTCTTC.

The chain carries TRBV3-1 (or the pseudogene TRBV3-2) and TRBJ1-3, with a tentative D call TRBD1 (5 bases). The V gene lost 3 bases and the J gene lost 0 bases, with 18 bases spanning the gap. The germline CDR1 and CDR2 sequences are LGHDT and YNNKEL (reference sequence). This CDR3 is 18 amino acids long. In DNA form, the CDR3 reads TGTGCCAGCAGCCATACCCGGGGGACTCCCAACTCTGGAAACACCATATATTTT. It codes for CASSHTRGTPNSGNTIYF.

CDR3 in amino acids: CASSEPGQFIYEQYF. CDR3 nucleotides: TGTGCCAGCAGTGAACCTGGACAGTTCATTTACGAGCAGTACTTC. This chain uses TRBV6-1 with TRBJ2-7; weak D call: TRBD1 (6 bases). V lost 2 bases, J lost 4 bases, and 15 bases lay in between. CDR3 length: 15 amino acids. CDR1 and CDR2 (germline): MNHNS, SASEGT.

The rearrangement joins TRBV3-1 (or the pseudogene TRBV3-2) to TRBJ2-7; a possible D gene is TRBD1 (6 bases). The CDR3 is 18 amino acids. Germline V gene sequence: CDR1 LGHDT, CDR2 YNNKEL (reference sequence). V shed 4 bases and J shed 6 bases, with 28 bases lying between them. In DNA form, the CDR3 reads TGTGCCAGCAGCCCTACACTGGGGGCATCCAAGAACCTCTCCGAGCAGTACTTC. This codes for CASSPTLGASKNLSEQYF.

The sample holds a few counts of this clone. The chain couples TRBV19 to TRBJ1-1; maybe TRBD1 (6 bases). Germline assignment: CDR1 LNHDA and CDR2 SQIVND (reference sequence). Deletions cut 3 bases from V and 4 bases from J, with 15 bases between. The CDR3 length is 15 residues. CDR3 sequence: CASSIVQGGGTEAFF. CDR3 DNA sequence: TGTGCCAGTAGTATTGTACAGGGTGGAGGCACTGAAGCTTTCTTT.

This chain joins TRBV27 and TRBJ2-7; perhaps TRBD2 as D (6 bases). V was clipped by 0 bases and J by 2 bases, with 17 bases between them. Germline CDR1 MNHEY, CDR2 SMNVEV (reference sequence). CDR3 length: 17 residues. The CDR3 DNA sequence: TGTGCCAGCAGTTTATCGACTAGGGCGGGCCCTCCCTACGAGCAGTACTTC. Protein: CASSLSTRAGPPYEQYF.

This clone turned up a few times. This chain connects TRBV28 to TRBJ1-4, with a tentative D call TRBD1 (6 bases). The CDR3 runs to 17 residues. The germline V gene encodes CDR1 MDHEN and CDR2 SYDVKM. V lost 4 bases and J 3 bases, leaving 18 bases between the germline ends. Written as DNA, the CDR3 is TGTGCCAGCAGTTCACCAAGTTGGGGGCCAGCTAATGAAAAACTGTTTTTT. Its translation: CASSSPSWGPANEKLFF.

This chain joins TRBV30 and TRBJ1-1; TRBD1 might be the D (6 bases). V lost 4 bases, J lost 10 bases, and 19 bases lay in between. The germline V gene encodes CDR1 GTSNPN and CDR2 SVGIG (reference sequence). The length of the CDR3 is 13 residues. The CDR3 reads CAWIKQGTEGAFF. CDR3 coding DNA: TGTGCCTGGATCAAACAGGGTACTGAGGGAGCTTTCTTT.

The sample holds one count of this clone. The chain joins TRBV3-1 (or the pseudogene TRBV3-2) to TRBJ1-3; D might be TRBD1 (5 bases). CDR3 length: 15 amino acids. V lost 4 bases and J lost 0, with 10 bases in between. Germline CDR1 reads LGHDT; CDR2 reads YNNKEL (reference sequence). The chain's CDR3 is CASSRGEFSGNTIYF. The CDR3, as DNA: TGTGCCAGCAGCCGGGGGGAGTTCTCTGGAAACACCATATATTTT.

V and J are TRBV7-2 and TRBJ2-7; 8 positions agree with TRBD2. V shed 5 bases and J 5 bases; nucleotides not matched to a gene: 5. In germline, CDR1 is SGHTA, CDR2 FQGNSA. CDR3 length: 13 amino acids. The CDR3 region has the DNA TGTGCCAGCAGCATTAGCGGGAAGAACGAGCAGTACTTC. Amino acids: CASSISGKNEQYF.

The rearrangement uses TRBV11-2 and TRBJ2-5; D is unresolved. The J call may not be correct, given that the DNA end is closer to TRBJ2-7. The CDR3 spans 11 residues. Germline V gene lookup returns CDR1 SGHAT and CDR2 FQNNGV. CDR3 in DNA: TGTGCCAGCAGCCCTTCCTACGAGCAGTACTTC. Translating gives CASSPSYEQYF.

This clone was seen only once. The chain links TRBV9 to TRBJ2-1; D unresolved. There are 13 residues in the CDR3. Germline assignment: CDR1 SGDLS and CDR2 YYNGEE. V shed 4 bases and J shed 5 bases, with 10 bases lying between them. CDR3 in amino acids: CASSPHLNNEQFF. CDR3 bases: TGTGCCAGCAGCCCCCACTTGAACAATGAGCAGTTCTTC.

The gene calls are TRBV3-1 (or the pseudogene TRBV3-2) and TRBJ2-1, with 7 bases aligning to TRBD2. Trimming removed 3 bases from V and 7 bases from J; junction bases left unmatched: 12. CDR1 and CDR2 from the germline V gene are LGHDT and YNNKEL (reference sequence). The CDR3 is 16 residues long. Here the CDR3 DNA reads TGTGCCAGCAGCCAGGCCCCGGGACTACCCCGGAATGAGCAGTTCTTC. Translation gives CASSQAPGLPRNEQFF.